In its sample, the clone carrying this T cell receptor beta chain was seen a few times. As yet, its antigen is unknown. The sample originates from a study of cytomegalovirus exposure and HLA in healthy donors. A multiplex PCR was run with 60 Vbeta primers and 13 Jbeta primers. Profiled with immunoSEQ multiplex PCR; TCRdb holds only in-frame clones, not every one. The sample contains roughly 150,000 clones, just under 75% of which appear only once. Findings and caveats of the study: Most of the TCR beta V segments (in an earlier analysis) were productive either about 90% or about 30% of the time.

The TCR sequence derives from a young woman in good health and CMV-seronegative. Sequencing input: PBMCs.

CDR3 DNA sequence: TGCGCCAGCAGGTACAGGGAAAACACTGAAGCTTTCTTT. Protein: CASRYRENTEAFF. The chain has TRBV5-1 and TRBJ1-1, with a tentative D call TRBD1 (6 bases). The CDR3 length is 13 residues. CDR1 SGHRS and CDR2 YFSETQ come from the germline V gene. Trimming left V 5 bases short and J 2 bases short, with 10 bases between.